What follows is one TCR beta chain and its context. The target antigen is unknown. Autologous stem cell transplantation was followed by relapse in every patient, and brentuximab vedotin exposure varied. Germline CDR1 is MNHEY and CDR2 is SVGAGI. J gave up 4 bases and V 6 bases, and 7 bases lay outside the gene matches. This CDR3 region has 14 residues. This record comes from a study of PD-1 blockade in classical Hodgkin lymphoma. At the level of the study: Intravenous infusions of nivolumab 3 mg/kg reached patients every 2 weeks. Study findings and constraints: CD8+ TCR diversity did not rise significantly by C4D1, unlike CD4+. Newly diagnosed patients were reported to start with lower TCR diversity than healthy donors.

Repertoires were generated with immunoSEQ multiplex PCR, while TCRdb's copy carries only in-frame clones and drops some. The repertoire holds fewer than 70,000 clones, with about 88% as singletons. This receptor was taken from a human donor with classical Hodgkin lymphoma. The sequencing used peripheral blood mononuclear cells (PBMCs), collected before the second cycle of nivolumab. The chain joins TRBV6-5 to TRBJ2-7, with 9 positions matching TRBD2. This CDR3 reads CASSPAGGRYEQYF. As DNA, the CDR3 is TGTGCCAGCAGCCCGGCGGGGGGGCGGTACGAGCAGTACTTC.